The 30 T cell receptor beta chains listed next were all sequenced from one sample in a study of identical twins. TCRdb redid the calling of the 5' RACE reads with MiXCR, one entry per CDR3 protein. The table records roughly 1,500,000 distinct CDR3 sequences, around a third of them present only once. The sample taken for sequencing was cord blood. All receptors derive from a newborn girl in good health.

V usage is TRBV29-1 and J usage is TRBJ2-1; 15 bases align to TRBD2. Unmatched junction bases numbered 7, after V lost 4 bases and J lost 12 bases. This CDR3 spans 14 amino acids. Looked up from germline, CDR1 is SQVTM and CDR2 is ANQGSEA. The CDR3 DNA is TGCAGCGTTGGGGGACTAGCGGGAGGTGGTAGGCAGTTCTTC. It translates to CSVGGLAGGGRQFF.

The chain employs TRBV11-1 and TRBJ1-1; D not certain. This CDR3 comprises 15 residues. V was cut by 2 bases and J by 6 bases, with 16 bases left in between. Germline CDR1 is SGHAT and CDR2 is FQDESV (reference sequence). This CDR3 reads CASSLWSRSPSEAFF. The DNA of the CDR3 is TGTGCCAGCAGCTTATGGTCCAGGTCCCCATCTGAAGCTTTCTTT.

The sample holds a few counts of this clonotype. The genes are TRBV20-1 and TRBJ1-2, with 9 bases matching TRBD1. Germline-derived CDR1 and CDR2 are DFQATT and SNEGSKA (reference sequence). The V gene end was trimmed by 5 bases and the J gene end by 4 bases; junction bases not matched to a gene: 5. The CDR3 length is 13 residues. The CDR3 reads CSAPLTGGYGYTF. In nucleotides, the CDR3 is TGCAGTGCTCCTTTGACAGGGGGCTATGGCTACACCTTC.

This clonotype appeared a few times. The chain carries TRBV11-2 and TRBJ2-4; maybe TRBD2 (5 bases). The V gene's germline CDR1 is SGHAT and CDR2 FQNNGV. The CDR3 length is 16 residues. The ends were cut back, 7 bases at V and 0 bases at J, with 16 bases in the middle. As DNA, the CDR3 is TGTGCCAGCACCCCGACTAAGCGGCTAGCCAAAAACATTCAGTACTTC. It translates to CASTPTKRLAKNIQYF.

V and J are TRBV3-1 and TRBJ2-4; a possible D gene is TRBD2 (6 bases). The DNA end lines up better with TRBJ2-7; the J call may be wrong. Germline-derived CDR1 and CDR2 are LGHDT and YNNKEL (reference sequence). The length of the CDR3 is 17 residues. The chain's CDR3 is CASSRAGLRIGSYEQYF. In DNA form, the CDR3 reads TGTGCCAGCAGCCGCGCGGGACTTAGAATTGGCTCCTACGAGCAGTACTTC.

This clonotype was counted between two and nine times. This chain links TRBV6-2 or TRBV6-3 with TRBJ1-2; weak D call: TRBD1 (5 bases). Per the germline V gene, CDR1 is MNHEY and CDR2 is SVGEGT. V was pared by 11 bases and J by 5 bases, with 18 bases between. CDR3 length: 13 residues. CDR3 amino acids: CASSGLLSYGYTF. The CDR3 nucleotides are TGTGCCTCGTCAGGGCTCCTTTCGTATGGCTACACCTTC.

This clonotype was picked up one time. This chain joins TRBV3-1 and TRBJ2-1; 14 bases map to TRBD2. Germline V CDR1 and CDR2: LGHDT, YNNKEL (reference sequence). Trimming at V came to 7 bases and at J to 8 bases, leaving 7 bases not matched to a gene. This CDR3 contains 15 residues. Here the CDR3 reads CASMGGLAGDDEQFF. DNA of the CDR3: TGTGCCAGCATGGGGGGACTAGCGGGAGACGATGAGCAGTTCTTC.

Worth noting for this clonotype: One junction end does not reproduce the germline sequence, and a read error may be involved. J is TRBJ2-5 and V is TRBV12-3 or TRBV12-4; a possible D gene is TRBD2 (5 bases). CDR3 length equals 17 residues. The DNA for the CDR3 is TGTGCCTGCAGTTTAGCGAGCGGTCTACTTGTCACGGAGACCCAGTACTTC. Residues: CACSLASGLLVTETQYF.

This clonotype has ten or more counts. This chain connects TRBV20-1 to TRBJ1-6; maybe TRBD1 (5 bases). The germline V gene has CDR1 DFQATT and CDR2 SNEGSKA (reference sequence). This CDR3 has 15 amino acids. V dropped 0 bases and J dropped 2 bases, with 8 bases sitting between them. CDR3 in DNA: TGCAGTGCTAGAGATGGGGGACCCTATAATTCACCCCTCCACTTT. Its protein product is CSARDGGPYNSPLHF.

This chain links TRBV2 with TRBJ2-7; 9 nucleotides agree with TRBD1. Looked up from germline, CDR1 is SNHLY and CDR2 is FYNNEI. J gave up 5 bases and V 7 bases, and 12 bases lay outside the gene matches. This CDR3 is 15 amino acids long. This CDR3 is CASTSVTGGGNEQYF. CDR3 nucleotides: TGTGCCAGCACCTCCGTTACAGGGGGCGGAAACGAGCAGTACTTC.

The chain combines TRBV6-6 with TRBJ1-3; possibly TRBD1 for D (6 bases). The ends were cut back, 0 bases at V and 0 bases at J, with 12 bases in the middle. Germline V gene data show CDR1 as MNHNY and CDR2 as SVGAGI (reference sequence). This CDR3 is 17 amino acids long. The CDR3 is CASSYSGGFSSGNTIYF. As DNA, the CDR3 is TGTGCCAGCAGTTACTCAGGGGGTTTCAGCTCTGGAAACACCATATATTTT.

This rearrangement joins TRBV7-2 to TRBJ2-6; a weak D match, TRBD1 (6 bases). The CDR3 is 17 residues long. Trimming took 0 bases from V and 0 from J, leaving 9 bases between them. CDR1 is SGHTA and CDR2 is FQGNSA in the germline V gene. CDR3 loop: CASSLARTVSGANVLTF. CDR3 nucleotides: TGTGCCAGCAGCTTAGCTCGGACAGTCTCTGGGGCCAACGTCCTGACTTTC.

This clonotype was observed a few times. The rearrangement uses TRBV3-1 and TRBJ2-7, with D unclear. The CDR3 totals 15 residues. V lost 0 bases, J lost 2 bases, and 11 bases lay in between. The germline gives CDR1 LGHDT, CDR2 YNNKEL (reference sequence). Written as DNA, the CDR3 is TGTGCCAGCAGCCAAGACAGGAGCTACACCTACGAGCAGTACTTC. Its translation: CASSQDRSYTYEQYF.

This clonotype was observed a handful of times. The chain carries TRBV28 and TRBJ2-3; tentative D call: TRBD2 (6 bases). The CDR3 is made up of 16 amino acids. CDR1 is MDHEN and CDR2 is SYDVKM in the germline V gene. Trimming removed 2 bases at V and 0 bases at J, with 12 bases between. The chain's CDR3 is CASSLTVAVSTDTQYF. DNA for the CDR3: TGTGCCAGCAGTTTAACGGTAGCGGTTAGCACAGATACGCAGTATTTT.

This clonotype has a count of ten or more. V is TRBV6-6 and J is TRBJ2-3; D possibly corresponds to TRBD2 (6 bases). The V and J ends lost 8 bases and 4 bases respectively, with 13 bases between them. Germline loops: CDR1 MNHNY, CDR2 SVGAGI (reference sequence). This CDR3 is built from 13 residues. CDR3 DNA sequence: TGTGCCAGCCGTCAGGCGGGGCCAGATACGCAGTATTTT. Translated: CASRQAGPDTQYF.

The genes are TRBV2 and TRBJ2-1; D is perhaps TRBD2 (7 bases). Germline loops: CDR1 SNHLY, CDR2 FYNNEI. CDR3 length: 15 residues. The V and J ends lost 4 bases and 3 bases respectively, with 13 bases between them. The CDR3 spells CASSVRRGGYNEQFF. CDR3 bases: TGTGCCAGCAGTGTGCGGAGGGGGGGCTACAATGAGCAGTTCTTC. Full variable domain (rest looked up from reference TRBV2 and TRBJ2-1): EPEVTQTPSHQVTQMGQEVILRCVPISNHLYFYWYRQILGQKVEFLVSFYNNEISEKSEIFDDQFSVERPDGSNFTLKIRSTKLEDSAMYFCASSVRRGGYNEQFFGPGTRLTVL.

This chain links TRBV27 with TRBJ1-5; D ambiguous. Germline V lookup: CDR1 MNHEY, CDR2 SMNVEV (reference sequence). The V and J ends lost 5 bases and 5 bases respectively, with 13 bases between them. This CDR3 comprises 14 residues. CDR3 sequence: CASSHSRTYQPQHF. The CDR3 nucleotides read TGTGCCAGCAGTCATAGTCGGACGTATCAGCCCCAGCATTTT.

The rearrangement joins TRBV5-1 to TRBJ1-5; 9 positions agree with TRBD1. J was trimmed by 0 bases and V by 5 bases; bases with no gene match: 15. This CDR3 region has 19 residues. The germline V gene has CDR1 SGHRS and CDR2 YFSETQ. CDR3 coding DNA: TGCGCCAGCAGTTCCCACCGGGACAGGGCTCTCCCTAGCAATCAGCCCCAGCATTTT. Its protein product is CASSSHRDRALPSNQPQHF.

This clonotype turned up a few times. The gene calls are TRBV6-1 and TRBJ2-7, with D perhaps matching TRBD1 (6 bases). The CDR3 covers 16 residues. With 3 bases removed from V and 3 bases from J, the gap between germline ends came to 18 bases. Germline loops: CDR1 MNHNS, CDR2 SASEGT. The CDR3 region is CASSDPYRDKSYEQYF. CDR3 nucleotide sequence: TGTGCCAGCAGTGATCCCTACCGGGACAAAAGCTACGAGCAGTACTTC.

This clonotype was found a few times. This chain joins TRBV19 and TRBJ2-5, with D uncertain. The DNA matches TRBJ2-7 better at its end, which makes the J call doubtful. Germline CDR1 is LNHDA and CDR2 is SQIVND (reference sequence). The CDR3 covers 14 residues. CDR3 amino acids: CASSIDLDRYEQYF. CDR3 DNA sequence: TGTGCCAGTAGTATAGATCTGGACCGCTACGAGCAGTACTTC.

The chain has TRBV3-1 and TRBJ1-2; D uncertain. V lost 4 bases and J lost 0, with 12 bases in between. Germline V gene sequence: CDR1 LGHDT, CDR2 YNNKEL (reference sequence). The CDR3 is 15 amino acids. CDR3 DNA: TGTGCCAGCAGCCTGGACGGCCTACCTAACTATGGCTACACCTTC. It is translated as CASSLDGLPNYGYTF. Supplemented by reference TRBV3-1 and TRBJ1-2, the full variable domain reads DTAVSQTPKYLVTQMGNDKSIKCEQNLGHDTMYWYKQDSKKFLKIMFSYNNKELIINETVPNRFSPKSPDKAHLNLHINSLELGDSAVYFCASSLDGLPNYGYTFGSGTRLTVV.

This chain joins TRBV25-1 and TRBJ1-2; 12 nucleotides match TRBD1. Germline V lookup: CDR1 MGHDK, CDR2 SYGVNS. The CDR3 length is 15 residues. J was trimmed by 8 bases and V by 4 bases; bases with no gene match: 8. Here the CDR3 DNA reads TGTGCCAGCAGTGCCCCGGGACAGGGGGCGCGAGGCTACACCTTC. Translation gives CASSAPGQGARGYTF.

This clonotype appeared a few times. The V gene is TRBV20-1, the J gene TRBJ2-1; D is unresolved. The CDR3 consists of 13 residues. V was shortened by 6 bases and J by 4 bases, with 13 bases between the two germline ends. In germline, CDR1 is DFQATT, CDR2 SNEGSKA (reference sequence). The CDR3 DNA is TGCAGTGCAAAGGCCTACATTTACAATGAGCAGTTCTTC. It specifies CSAKAYIYNEQFF.

The chain has TRBV3-1 and TRBJ2-7, with a weak D call TRBD2 (5 bases). Germline-derived CDR1 and CDR2 are LGHDT and YNNKEL (reference sequence). The CDR3 loop spans 13 amino acids. Trimming left V 4 bases short and J 7 bases short, with 14 bases between. The CDR3: CASSRGGPLEQYF. The CDR3 coding sequence is TGTGCCAGCAGCCGCGGCGGGCCCTTGGAGCAGTACTTC.

This clonotype was seen a handful of times. The V gene is TRBV12-3 or TRBV12-4, the J gene TRBJ1-2; D call uncertain. Trimming shortened V by 3 bases and J by 13 bases, and 15 bases separated the two germline ends. CDR3 length: 12 residues. CDR3 protein: CASSLVAPTRTF. In nucleotides, the CDR3 is TGTGCCAGCAGTTTGGTGGCGCCCACCCGCACCTTC.

The gene calls are TRBV6-1 and TRBJ2-3, with D uncertain. V lost 2 bases and J 6 bases, leaving 9 bases between the germline ends. Germline lookup yields CDR1 MNHNS and CDR2 SASEGT. This CDR3 comprises 13 residues. In DNA, the CDR3 is TGTGCCAGCAGTGAATTTTTGAGGGATACGCAGTATTTT. This encodes CASSEFLRDTQYF.

This clonotype came up once. The V call is TRBV21-1, the J call TRBJ2-5; TRBD1, the D gene given by the table, was not confirmed from the DNA. TRBV21-1 is assigned pseudogene status. CDR3 length: 13 amino acids. The CDR3 reads CASSKAGGETQYF. Written as DNA, the CDR3 is TGTGCCAGCAGCAAAGCTGGGGGAGAGACCCAGTACTTC.

DNA of the CDR3: TGTGCCAGCAGCCCCGAACTAGCGGGAGGGCCATATACGCAGTATTTT. It codes for CASSPELAGGPYTQYF. The chain employs TRBV4-2 and TRBJ2-3; 13 nucleotides match TRBD2. The CDR3 spans 16 residues. With V trimmed by 4 bases and J by 7 bases, 8 bases remained unmatched. Germline V gene sequence: CDR1 LGHNA, CDR2 YNFKEQ.

Remarks on this clonotype: Compared with germline, one end of the junction differs, possibly owing to a read error. The rearrangement links TRBV5-1 to TRBJ1-2; the match to TRBD1 covers 12 bases. The CDR3 extends over 17 amino acids. Germline lookup yields CDR1 SGHRS and CDR2 YFSETQ. The CDR3: CASSLVPGQGANHGYTF. CDR3 in DNA: TGCGCCAGCAGCTTAGTCCCGGGACAGGGGGCTAACCATGGCTACACCTTC.

This rearrangement joins TRBV27 to TRBJ1-2; weak D call: TRBD1 (5 bases). Between the trimmed V and J ends, which lost 1 base and 4 bases, there was a span of 10 bases. Germline loops: CDR1 MNHEY, CDR2 SMNVEV (reference sequence). This CDR3 has 14 amino acids. The CDR3 protein is CASSLFSGTYGYTF. The DNA for the CDR3 is TGTGCCAGCAGTTTATTCTCAGGGACCTATGGCTACACCTTC.